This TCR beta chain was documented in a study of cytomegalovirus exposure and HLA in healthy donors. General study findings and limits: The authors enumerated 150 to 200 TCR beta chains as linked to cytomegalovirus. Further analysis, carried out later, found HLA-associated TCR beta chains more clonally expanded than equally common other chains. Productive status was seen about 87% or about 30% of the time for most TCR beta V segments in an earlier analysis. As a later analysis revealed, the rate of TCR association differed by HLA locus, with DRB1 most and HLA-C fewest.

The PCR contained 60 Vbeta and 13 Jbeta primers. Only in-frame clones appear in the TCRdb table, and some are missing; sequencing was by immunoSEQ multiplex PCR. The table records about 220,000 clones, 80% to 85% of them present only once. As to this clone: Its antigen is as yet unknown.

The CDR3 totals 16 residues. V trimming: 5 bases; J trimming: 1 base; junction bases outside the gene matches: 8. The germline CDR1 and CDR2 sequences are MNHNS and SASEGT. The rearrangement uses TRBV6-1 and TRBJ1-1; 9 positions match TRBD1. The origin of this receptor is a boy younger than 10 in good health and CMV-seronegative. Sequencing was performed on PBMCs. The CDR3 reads CASSKDRGFANTEAFF. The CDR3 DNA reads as TGTGCCAGCAGTAAAGACAGGGGGTTTGCGAACACTGAAGCTTTCTTT.